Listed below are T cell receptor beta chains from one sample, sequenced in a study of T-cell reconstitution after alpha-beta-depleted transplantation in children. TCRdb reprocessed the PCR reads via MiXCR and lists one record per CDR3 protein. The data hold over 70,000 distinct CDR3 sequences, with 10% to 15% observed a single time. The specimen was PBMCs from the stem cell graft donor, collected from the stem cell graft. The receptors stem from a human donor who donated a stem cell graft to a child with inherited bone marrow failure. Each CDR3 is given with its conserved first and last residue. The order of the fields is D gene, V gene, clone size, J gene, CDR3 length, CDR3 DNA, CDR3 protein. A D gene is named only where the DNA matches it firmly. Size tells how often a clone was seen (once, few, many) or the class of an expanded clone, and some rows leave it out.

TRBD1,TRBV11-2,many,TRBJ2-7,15,TGTGCCAGCAGCCCGAATAGGGCAGGGGGCTACGAGCAGTACTTC,CASSPNRAGGYEQYF
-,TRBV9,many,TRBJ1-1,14,TGTGCCAGCAGCCTCCGGACCGCCAACACTGAAGCTTTCTTT,CASSLRTANTEAFF
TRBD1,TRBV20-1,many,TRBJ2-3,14,TGCAGTGCTAGAAGACAGGGGGCAGGGGATACGCAGTATTTT,CSARRQGAGDTQYF
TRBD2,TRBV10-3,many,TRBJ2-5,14,TGTGCCATCAGTCCAACTAGCGGAAAAGAGACCCAGTACTTC,CAISPTSGKETQYF
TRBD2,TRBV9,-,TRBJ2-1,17,TGTGCCAGCAGCCCCCTGGAAGCGGGAGCGAAGGTCAATGAGCAGTTCTTC,CASSPLEAGAKVNEQFF
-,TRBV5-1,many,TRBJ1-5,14,TGCGCCAGCAGCTTAGGAGGGGGCAATCAGCCCCAGCATTTT,CASSLGGGNQPQHF
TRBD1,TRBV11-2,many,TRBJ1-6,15,TGTGCCAGCAGCTTAAAGGGACAGGGTAATTCACCCCTCCACTTT,CASSLKGQGNSPLHF
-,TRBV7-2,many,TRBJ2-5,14,TGTGCCAGCAGCTTCTTACAAGGGGGGGAGACCCAGTACTTC,CASSFLQGGETQYF
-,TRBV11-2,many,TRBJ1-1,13,TGTGCCAGCAGCCCCGGGAGGGTCACTGAAGCTTTCTTT,CASSPGRVTEAFF
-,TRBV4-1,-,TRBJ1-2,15,TGCGCCAGCAGCCAAACCGGGACACAGAACTATGGCTACACCTTC,CASSQTGTQNYGYTF
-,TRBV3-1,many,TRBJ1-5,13,TGTGCCAGCAGCCCGGGCCCTAATCAGCCCCAGCATTTT,CASSPGPNQPQHF
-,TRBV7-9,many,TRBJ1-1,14,TGTGCCAGCAGCTTTTCCGGGACGAACACTGAAGCTTTCTTT,CASSFSGTNTEAFF
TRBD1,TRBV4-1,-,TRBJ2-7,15,TGCGCCAGCAGCCAAGGCGGGACAGGGTTGGACGAGCAGTACTTC,CASSQGGTGLDEQYF
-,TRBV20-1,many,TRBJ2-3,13,TGCAGTGCCCTCCCGACAGGTACAGATACGCAGTATTTT,CSALPTGTDTQYF
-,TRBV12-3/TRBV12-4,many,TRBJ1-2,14,TGTGCCAGCAGTTTGAAGGGGTTAAGCTATGGCTACACCTTC,CASSLKGLSYGYTF
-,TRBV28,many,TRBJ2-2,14,TGTGCCAGCAGTTTGGCAGGGATCACCGGGGAGCTGTTTTTT,CASSLAGITGELFF
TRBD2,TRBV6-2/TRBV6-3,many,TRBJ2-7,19,TGTGCCAGCAGTTCGCGACCCTACTCTAGCGGAAGGGTATTCTACGAGCAGTACTTC,CASSSRPYSSGRVFYEQYF
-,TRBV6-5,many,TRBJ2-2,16,TGTGCCAGCAGCCAGGGGCTAGCACAGAACACCGGGGAGCTGTTTTTT,CASSQGLAQNTGELFF
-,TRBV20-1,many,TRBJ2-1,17,TGCAGTGCTAGGAACGCCGGAAGACAGGGAGGATCCAATGAGCAGTTCTTC,CSARNAGRQGGSNEQFF
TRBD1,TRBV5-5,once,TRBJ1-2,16,TGTGCCAGCGGACAGGGGGCGCGTAGGGGGGACTATGGCTACACCTTC,CASGQGARRGDYGYTF
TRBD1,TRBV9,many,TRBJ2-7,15,TGTGCCAGCAGCGTAGGACAGGGATTGCTCTACGAGCAGTACTTC,CASSVGQGLLYEQYF
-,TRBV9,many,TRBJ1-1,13,TGTGCCAGCAGCGCCAATAGTGGGACTGAAGCTTTCTTT,CASSANSGTEAFF
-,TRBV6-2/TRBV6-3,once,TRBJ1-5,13,TGTGCCAGCAGGGACAGATTCAATCAGCCCCAGCATTTT,CASRDRFNQPQHF
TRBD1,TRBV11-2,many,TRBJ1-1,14,TGTGCCAGCAGCCGGACAGGGAGGAATACTGAAGCTTTCTTT,CASSRTGRNTEAFF
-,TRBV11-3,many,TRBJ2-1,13,TGTGCCAGCAGCCGTGGGCAGGGCAATGAGCAGTTCTTC,CASSRGQGNEQFF
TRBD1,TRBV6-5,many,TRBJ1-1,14,TGTGCCAGCACCAGGGGGGAGCTGAACACTGAAGCTTTCTTT,CASTRGELNTEAFF
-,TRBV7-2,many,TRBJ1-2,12,TGTGCCAGCAGCTCATCAGGGGAGGGCTACACCTTC,CASSSSGEGYTF
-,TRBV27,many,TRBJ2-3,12,TGTGCCAGCAGCCGTAGCACAGATACGCAGTATTTT,CASSRSTDTQYF
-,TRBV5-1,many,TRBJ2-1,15,TGCGCCAGCAGCCTCGGGTACGGCGGCGACAATGAGCAGTTCTTC,CASSLGYGGDNEQFF
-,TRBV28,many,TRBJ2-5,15,TGTGCCAGCAGTTTACAGGGGATAGGCCAAGAGACCCAGTACTTC,CASSLQGIGQETQYF
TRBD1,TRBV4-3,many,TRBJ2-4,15,TGCGCCAGCAGCCAAGTTCGACAGGGGGCTGACATTCAGTACTTC,CASSQVRQGADIQYF
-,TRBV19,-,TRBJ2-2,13,TGTGCCAGTAGTACCCTGCTCACCGGGGAGCTGTTTTTT,CASSTLLTGELFF
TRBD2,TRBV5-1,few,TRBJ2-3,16,TGCGCCAGCAGCTTCACGCGGGGGGGCGGCACAGATACGCAGTATTTT,CASSFTRGGGTDTQYF
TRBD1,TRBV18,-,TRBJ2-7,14,TGTGCCAGCTCACCGGGGACAGACAGCTACGAGCAGTACTTC,CASSPGTDSYEQYF
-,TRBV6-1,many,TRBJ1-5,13,TGTGCCAGCAGTTCCAAGACAAGTCAGCCCCAGCATTTT,CASSSKTSQPQHF
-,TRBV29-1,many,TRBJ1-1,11,TGCAGCGTTGACAACTACGCTGAAGCTTTCTTT,CSVDNYAEAFF